The clone carrying this T cell receptor beta chain was counted a few times. The sample belongs to a study of chronic HIV infection and antiretroviral therapy. V was clipped by 7 bases and J by 4 bases, with 14 bases between them. This CDR3 spans 13 amino acids. Germline V gene sequence: CDR1 MDHEN, CDR2 SYDVKM. In TCRdb, the 5' RACE reads were re-called with MiXCR into one record per CDR3 protein. The sample has about 38,000 distinct CDR3 sequences; about 8.1% are singletons. This clonotype was obtained from an adult who had HIV and had not received antiretroviral therapy, or was an uninfected healthy control (not recorded which). The sequenced sample was peripheral blood. This chain uses TRBV28 with TRBJ2-7; weak D call: TRBD1 (5 bases). Here the CDR3 DNA reads TGTGCCAGCACCACCGTGGGGCCTTACGAGCAGTACTTC. It translates to CASTTVGPYEQYF.